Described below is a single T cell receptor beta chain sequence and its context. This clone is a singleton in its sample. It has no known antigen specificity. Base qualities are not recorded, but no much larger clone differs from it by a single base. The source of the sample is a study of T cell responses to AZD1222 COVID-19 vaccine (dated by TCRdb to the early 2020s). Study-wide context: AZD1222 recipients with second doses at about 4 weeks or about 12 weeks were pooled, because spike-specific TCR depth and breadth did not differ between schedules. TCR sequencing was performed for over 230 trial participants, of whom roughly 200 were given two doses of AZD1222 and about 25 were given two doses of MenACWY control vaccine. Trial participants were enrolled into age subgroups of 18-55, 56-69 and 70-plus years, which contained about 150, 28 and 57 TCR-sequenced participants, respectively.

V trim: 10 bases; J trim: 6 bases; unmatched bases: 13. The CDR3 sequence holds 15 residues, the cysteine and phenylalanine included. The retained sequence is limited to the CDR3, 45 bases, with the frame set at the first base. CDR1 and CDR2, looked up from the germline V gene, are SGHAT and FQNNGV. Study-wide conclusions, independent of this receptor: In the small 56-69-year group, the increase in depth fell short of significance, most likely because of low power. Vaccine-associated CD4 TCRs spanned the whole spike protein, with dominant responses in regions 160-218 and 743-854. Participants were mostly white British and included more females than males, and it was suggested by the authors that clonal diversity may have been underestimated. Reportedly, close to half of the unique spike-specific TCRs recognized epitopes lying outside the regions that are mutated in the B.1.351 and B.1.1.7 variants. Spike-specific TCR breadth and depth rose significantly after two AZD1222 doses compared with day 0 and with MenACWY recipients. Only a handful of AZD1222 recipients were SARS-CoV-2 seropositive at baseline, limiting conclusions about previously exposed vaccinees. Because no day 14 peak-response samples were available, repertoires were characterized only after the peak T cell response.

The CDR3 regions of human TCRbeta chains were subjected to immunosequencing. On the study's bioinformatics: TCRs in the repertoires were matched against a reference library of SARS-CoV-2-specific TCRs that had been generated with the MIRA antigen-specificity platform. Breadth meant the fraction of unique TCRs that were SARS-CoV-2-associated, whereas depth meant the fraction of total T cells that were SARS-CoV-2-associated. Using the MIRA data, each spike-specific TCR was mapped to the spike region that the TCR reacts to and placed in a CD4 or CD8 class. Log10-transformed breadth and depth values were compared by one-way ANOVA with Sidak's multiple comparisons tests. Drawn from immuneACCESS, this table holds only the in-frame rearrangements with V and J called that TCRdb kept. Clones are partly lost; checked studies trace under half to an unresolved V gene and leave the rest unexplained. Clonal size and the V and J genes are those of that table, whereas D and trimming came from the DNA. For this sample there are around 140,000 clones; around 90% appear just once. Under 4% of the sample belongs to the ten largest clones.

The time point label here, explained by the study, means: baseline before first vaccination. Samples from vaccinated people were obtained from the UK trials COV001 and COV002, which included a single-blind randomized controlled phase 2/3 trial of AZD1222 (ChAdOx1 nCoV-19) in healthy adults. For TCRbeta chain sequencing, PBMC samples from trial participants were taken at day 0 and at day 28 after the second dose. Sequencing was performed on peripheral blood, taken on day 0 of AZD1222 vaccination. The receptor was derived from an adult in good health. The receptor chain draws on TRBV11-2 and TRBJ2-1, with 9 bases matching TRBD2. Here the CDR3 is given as CATGGRLAGTNEQFF. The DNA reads TGTGCCACCGGCGGCCGGCTAGCGGGGACCAATGAGCAGTTCTTC.